The sequence of this T cell receptor (beta chain) was determined in a study of T cell repertoires in cytomegalovirus infection. Across the whole study: Matching HLA type and CMV infection were both indicated by public TCR beta signatures. Study conclusions and caveats: CMV carriers with the relevant HLA were identified by cumulative public TCR beta family frequency.

This clonotype was detected a few times. The antigen is unknown. Trimming shortened V by 8 bases and J by 5 bases, and 18 bases separated the two germline ends. The CDR3 is 13 amino acids. Germline values: CDR1 SQVTM, CDR2 ANQGSEA. TCRdb reprocessed the reads via MiXCR and lists one record per CDR3 protein. The profile covers around 170,000 distinct CDR3 sequences, with roughly an eighth appearing a single time and roughly a quarter taken by the ten largest. The specimen sequenced was PBMCs. This TCR was recovered from a human donor in good health (CMV status not recorded). Some clones in this sample may be carry-over from other donors' samples. The chain has TRBV29-1 and TRBJ1-1; D is ambiguous. CDR3 residues: CSTYRALSTEAFF. CDR3 bases: TGCAGCACCTATCGGGCTCTGAGTACTGAAGCTTTCTTT.